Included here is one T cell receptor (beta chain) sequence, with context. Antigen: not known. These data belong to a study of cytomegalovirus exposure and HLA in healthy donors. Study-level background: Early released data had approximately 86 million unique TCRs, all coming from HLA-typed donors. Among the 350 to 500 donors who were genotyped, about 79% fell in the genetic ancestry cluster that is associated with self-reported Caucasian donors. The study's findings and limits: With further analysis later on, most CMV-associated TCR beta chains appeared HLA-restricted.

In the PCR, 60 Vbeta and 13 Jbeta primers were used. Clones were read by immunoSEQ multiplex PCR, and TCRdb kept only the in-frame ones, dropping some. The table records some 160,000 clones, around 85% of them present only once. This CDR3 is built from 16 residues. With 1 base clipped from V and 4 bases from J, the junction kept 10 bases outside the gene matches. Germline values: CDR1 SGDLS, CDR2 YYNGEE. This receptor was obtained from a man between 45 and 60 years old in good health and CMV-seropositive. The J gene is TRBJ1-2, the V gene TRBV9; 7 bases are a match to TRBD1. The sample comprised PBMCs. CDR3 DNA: TGTGCCAGCAGCGTATACTTAGGGGGCAACCCCTATGGCTACACCTTC. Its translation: CASSVYLGGNPYGYTF.